This T cell receptor beta chain emerged from a study of shared T cell receptors in the human thymus. Germline-derived CDR1 and CDR2 are MNHEY and SMNVEV (reference sequence). This CDR3 is 16 amino acids long. With 0 bases removed from V and 3 bases from J, the gap between germline ends came to 15 bases. This clone was picked up one time. Only in-frame clones appear in the TCRdb table, and some are missing; sequencing was by immunoSEQ multiplex PCR. Among fewer than 700,000 clones listed, 85% to 90% were seen once. These data also featured in a second study, about human thymus T cells. That publication notes: Resections obtained during corrective heart surgery supplied the thymus tissue. Thymic and blood repertoires appeared to show biased V and J gene usage.

V and J are TRBV27 and TRBJ2-7; D may be TRBD1 (5 bases). The TCR was taken from a boy under two years old with a congenital heart defect. Sequenced sample: thymocytes. The CDR3 sequence is CASSLSRGVVRYEQYF. For the CDR3, the DNA is TGTGCCAGCAGTTTATCTAGGGGCGTGGTACGCTACGAGCAGTACTTC.